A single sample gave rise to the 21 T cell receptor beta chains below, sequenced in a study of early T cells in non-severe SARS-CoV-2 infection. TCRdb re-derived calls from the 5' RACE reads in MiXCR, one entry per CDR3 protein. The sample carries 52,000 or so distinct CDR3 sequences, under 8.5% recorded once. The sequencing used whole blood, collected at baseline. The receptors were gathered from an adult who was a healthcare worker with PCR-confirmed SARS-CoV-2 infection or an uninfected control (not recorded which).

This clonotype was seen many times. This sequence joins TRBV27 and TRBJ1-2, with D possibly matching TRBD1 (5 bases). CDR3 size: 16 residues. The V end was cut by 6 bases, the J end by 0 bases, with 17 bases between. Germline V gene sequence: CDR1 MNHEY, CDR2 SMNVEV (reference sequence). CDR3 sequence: CASRGGLRTTNYGYTF. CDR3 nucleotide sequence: TGTGCCAGCAGGGGGGGGTTGCGCACTACTAACTATGGCTACACCTTC.

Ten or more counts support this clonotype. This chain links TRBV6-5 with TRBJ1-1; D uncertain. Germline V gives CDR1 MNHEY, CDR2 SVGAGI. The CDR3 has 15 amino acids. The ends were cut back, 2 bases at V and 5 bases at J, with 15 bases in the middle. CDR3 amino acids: CASSYHAVGGTEAFF. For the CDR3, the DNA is TGTGCCAGCAGTTACCATGCCGTAGGTGGGACTGAAGCTTTCTTT.

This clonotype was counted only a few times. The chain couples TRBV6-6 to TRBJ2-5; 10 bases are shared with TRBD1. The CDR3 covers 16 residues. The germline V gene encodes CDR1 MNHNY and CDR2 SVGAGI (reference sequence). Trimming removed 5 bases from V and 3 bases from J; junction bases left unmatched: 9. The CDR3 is CASSLPPGTGEETQYF. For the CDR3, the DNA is TGTGCCAGCAGTCTCCCCCCCGGGACAGGGGAAGAGACCCAGTACTTC.

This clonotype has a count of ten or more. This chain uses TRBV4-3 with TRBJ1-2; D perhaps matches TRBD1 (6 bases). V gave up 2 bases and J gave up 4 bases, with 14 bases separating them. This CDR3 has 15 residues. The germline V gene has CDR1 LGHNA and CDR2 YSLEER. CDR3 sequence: CASSQLRGGSYGYTF. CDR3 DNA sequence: TGCGCCAGCAGCCAACTCAGGGGCGGTAGCTATGGCTACACCTTC.

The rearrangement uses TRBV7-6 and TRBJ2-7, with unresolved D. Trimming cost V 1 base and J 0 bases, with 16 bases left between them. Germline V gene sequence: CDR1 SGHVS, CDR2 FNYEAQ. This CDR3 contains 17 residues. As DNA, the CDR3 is TGTGCCAGCAGCTTAGGGGGTGGTGGATCCCCCTCCTACGAGCAGTACTTC. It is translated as CASSLGGGGSPSYEQYF. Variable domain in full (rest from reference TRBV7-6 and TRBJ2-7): GAGVSQSPRYKVTKRGQDVALRCDPISGHVSLYWYRQALGQGPEFLTYFNYEAQQDKSGLPNDRFSAERPEGSISTLTIQRTEQRDSAMYRCASSLGGGGSPSYEQYFGPGTRLTVT.

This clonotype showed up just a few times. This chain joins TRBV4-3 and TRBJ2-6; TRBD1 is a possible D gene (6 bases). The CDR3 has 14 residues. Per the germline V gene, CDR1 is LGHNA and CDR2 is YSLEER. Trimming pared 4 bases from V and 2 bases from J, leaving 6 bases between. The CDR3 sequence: CASSRDTGANVLTF. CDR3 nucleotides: TGCGCCAGCAGCCGGGACACTGGGGCCAACGTCCTGACTTTC.

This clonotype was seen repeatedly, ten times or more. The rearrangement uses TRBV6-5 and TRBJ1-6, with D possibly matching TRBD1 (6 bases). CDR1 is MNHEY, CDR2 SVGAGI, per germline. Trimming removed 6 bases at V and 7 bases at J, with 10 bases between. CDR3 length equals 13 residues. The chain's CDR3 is CASSWRGNSPLHF. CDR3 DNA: TGTGCCAGCAGCTGGAGGGGGAATTCACCCCTCCACTTT.

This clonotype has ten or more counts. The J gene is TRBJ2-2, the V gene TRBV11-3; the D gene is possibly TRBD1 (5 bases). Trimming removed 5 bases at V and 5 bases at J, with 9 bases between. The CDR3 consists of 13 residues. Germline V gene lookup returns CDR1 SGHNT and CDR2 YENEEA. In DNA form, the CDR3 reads TGTGCCAGCAGCCGTGACAGTACCGGGGAGCTGTTTTTT. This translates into CASSRDSTGELFF.

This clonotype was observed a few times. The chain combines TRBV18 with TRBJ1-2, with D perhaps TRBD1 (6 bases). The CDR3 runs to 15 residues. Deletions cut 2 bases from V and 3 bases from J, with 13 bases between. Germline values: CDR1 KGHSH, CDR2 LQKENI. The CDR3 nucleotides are TGTGCCAGCTCACCAACGAGGGGGAGTCACTATGGCTACACCTTC. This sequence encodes CASSPTRGSHYGYTF.

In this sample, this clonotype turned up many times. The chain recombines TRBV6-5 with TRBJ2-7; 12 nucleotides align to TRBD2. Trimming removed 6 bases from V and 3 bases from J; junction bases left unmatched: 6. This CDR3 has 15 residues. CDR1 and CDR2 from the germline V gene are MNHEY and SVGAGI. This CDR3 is CASRRLAGEHYEQYF. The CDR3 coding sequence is TGTGCCAGCAGAAGACTAGCGGGGGAACACTACGAGCAGTACTTC.

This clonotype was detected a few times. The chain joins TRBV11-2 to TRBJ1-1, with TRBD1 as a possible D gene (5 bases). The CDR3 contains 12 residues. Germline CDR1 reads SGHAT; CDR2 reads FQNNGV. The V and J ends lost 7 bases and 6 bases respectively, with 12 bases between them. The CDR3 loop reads CASNLAGAEAFF. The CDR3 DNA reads TGTGCCAGCAACCTCGCGGGGGCTGAAGCTTTCTTT. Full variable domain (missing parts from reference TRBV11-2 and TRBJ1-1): EAGVAQSPRYKIIEKRQSVAFWCNPISGHATLYWYQQILGQGPKLLIQFQNNGVVDDSQLPKDRFSAERLKGVDSTLKIQPAKLEDSAVYLCASNLAGAEAFFGQGTRLTVV.

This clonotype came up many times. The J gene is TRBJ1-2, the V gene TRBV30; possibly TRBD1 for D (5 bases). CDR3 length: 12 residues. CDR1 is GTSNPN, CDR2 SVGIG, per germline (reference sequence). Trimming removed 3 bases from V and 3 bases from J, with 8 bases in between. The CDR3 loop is CAWRSGYYGYTF. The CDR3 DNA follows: TGTGCCTGGAGGTCAGGGTACTATGGCTACACCTTC.

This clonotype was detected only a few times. The CDR3 here is CASSGDRGRNQPQHF. The CDR3 nucleotides are TGTGCCAGCAGCGGAGACAGGGGAAGGAATCAGCCCCAGCATTTT. The chain employs TRBV7-8 and TRBJ1-5, with TRBD1 matching over 8 bases. The J segment lost 4 bases and the V segment lost 5 bases, leaving 7 bases of the junction unmatched. CDR1 is SGHVS and CDR2 is FQNEAQ in the germline V gene. This CDR3 has 15 residues.

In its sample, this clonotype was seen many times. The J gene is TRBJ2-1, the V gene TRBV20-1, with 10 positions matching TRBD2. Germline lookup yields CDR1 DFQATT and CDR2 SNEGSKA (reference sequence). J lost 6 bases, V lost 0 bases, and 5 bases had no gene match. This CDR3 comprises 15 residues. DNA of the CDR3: TGCAGTGCTAGAGATCCTCTAGCGGGGGTCAATGAGCAGTTCTTC. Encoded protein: CSARDPLAGVNEQFF.

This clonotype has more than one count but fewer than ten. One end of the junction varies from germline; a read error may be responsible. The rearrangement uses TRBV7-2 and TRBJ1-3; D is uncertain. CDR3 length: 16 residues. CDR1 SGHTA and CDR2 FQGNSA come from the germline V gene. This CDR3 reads CASSSHWGYSENTIYF. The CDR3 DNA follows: TGTGCCAGCAGCTCCCATTGGGGATACTCTGAAAACACCATATATTTT.

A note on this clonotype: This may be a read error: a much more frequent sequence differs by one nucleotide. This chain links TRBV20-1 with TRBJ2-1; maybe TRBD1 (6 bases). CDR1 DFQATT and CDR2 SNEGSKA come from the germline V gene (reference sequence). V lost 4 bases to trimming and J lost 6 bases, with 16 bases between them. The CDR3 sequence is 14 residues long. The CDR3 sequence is CSAIRTAVSNEQFF. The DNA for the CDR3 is TGCAGTGCTATAAGGACAGCCGTTAGCAATGAGCAGTTCTTC.

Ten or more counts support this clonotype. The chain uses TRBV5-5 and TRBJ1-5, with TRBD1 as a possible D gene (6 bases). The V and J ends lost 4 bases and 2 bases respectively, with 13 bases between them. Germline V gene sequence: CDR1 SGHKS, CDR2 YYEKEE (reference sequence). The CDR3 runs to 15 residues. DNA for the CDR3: TGTGCCAGCAGCAAAACCCGACAGGGCAATCAGCCCCAGCATTTT. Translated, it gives CASSKTRQGNQPQHF. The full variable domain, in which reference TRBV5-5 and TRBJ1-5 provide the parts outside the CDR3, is DAGVTQSPTHLIKTRGQQVTLRCSPISGHKSVSWYQQVLGQGPQFIFQYYEKEERGRGNFPDRFSARQFPNYSSELNVNALLLGDSALYLCASSKTRQGNQPQHFGDGTRLSIL.

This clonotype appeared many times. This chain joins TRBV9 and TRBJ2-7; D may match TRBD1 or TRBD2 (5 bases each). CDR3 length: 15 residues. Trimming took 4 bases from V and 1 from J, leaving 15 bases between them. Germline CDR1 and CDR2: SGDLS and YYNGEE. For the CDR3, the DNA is TGTGCCAGCAGCCCCGGGGCAGCTACGTCCTACGAGCAGTACTTC. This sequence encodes CASSPGAATSYEQYF.

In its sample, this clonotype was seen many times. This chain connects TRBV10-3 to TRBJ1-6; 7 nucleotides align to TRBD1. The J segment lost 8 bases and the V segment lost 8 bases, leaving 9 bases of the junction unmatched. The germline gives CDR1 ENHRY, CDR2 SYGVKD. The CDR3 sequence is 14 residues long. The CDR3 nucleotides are TGTGCCATCCGCCGGGACAGAGTCGATTCACCCCTCCACTTT. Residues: CAIRRDRVDSPLHF.

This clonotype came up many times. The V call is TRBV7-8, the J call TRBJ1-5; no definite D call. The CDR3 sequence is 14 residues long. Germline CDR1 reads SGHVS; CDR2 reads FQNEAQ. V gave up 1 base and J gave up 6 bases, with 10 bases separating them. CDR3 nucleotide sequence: TGTGCCAGCAGCTTAGTTGCAGGCAGTCAGCCCCAGCATTTT. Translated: CASSLVAGSQPQHF.

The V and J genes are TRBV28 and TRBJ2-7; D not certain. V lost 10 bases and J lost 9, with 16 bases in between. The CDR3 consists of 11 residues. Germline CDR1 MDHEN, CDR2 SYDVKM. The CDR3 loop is CATGYSPGQYF. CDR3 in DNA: TGTGCCACCGGGTACAGCCCCGGGCAGTACTTC.